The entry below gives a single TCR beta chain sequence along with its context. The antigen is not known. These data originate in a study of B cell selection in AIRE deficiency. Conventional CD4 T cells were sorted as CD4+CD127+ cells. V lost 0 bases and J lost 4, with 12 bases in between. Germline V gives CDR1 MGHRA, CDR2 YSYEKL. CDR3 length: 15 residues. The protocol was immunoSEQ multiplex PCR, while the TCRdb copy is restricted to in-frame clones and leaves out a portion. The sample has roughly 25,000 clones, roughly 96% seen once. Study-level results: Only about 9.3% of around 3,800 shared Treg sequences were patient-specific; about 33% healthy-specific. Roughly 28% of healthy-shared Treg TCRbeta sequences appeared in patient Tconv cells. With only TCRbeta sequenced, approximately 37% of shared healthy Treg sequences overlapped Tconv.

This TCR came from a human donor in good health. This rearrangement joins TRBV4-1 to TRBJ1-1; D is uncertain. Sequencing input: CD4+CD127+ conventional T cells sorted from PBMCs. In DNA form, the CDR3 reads TGCGCCAGCAGCCAAGAAAGTTTGGGGAGCACTGAAGCTTTCTTT. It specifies CASSQESLGSTEAFF.